What follows are 25 T cell receptor beta chains derived from one specimen sequenced in a study of long-term antiretroviral therapy in people with HIV. A v3.0 immunoSEQ assay was performed at survey level. Profiling relied on immunoSEQ multiplex PCR, and the TCRdb table lists in-frame clones only, not all of them. The sample has tens of thousands of clones, more than 90% seen once. This sample comprised unsorted PBMCs, obtained 3.7 years after starting antiretroviral therapy. These TCRs come from a woman aged 45-59 years with HIV.

The genes are TRBV19 and TRBJ1-4; 8 bases line up with TRBD1. Trimming at V came to 3 bases and at J to 8 bases, leaving 8 bases not matched to a gene. The CDR3 sequence is 15 residues long. Germline V CDR1 and CDR2: LNHDA, SQIVND (reference sequence). In DNA, the CDR3 is TGTGCCAGTAGTATTCCGGGACAGGACATCGAAAAACTGTTTTTT. Translated: CASSIPGQDIEKLFF.

This rearrangement joins TRBV30 to TRBJ2-6; the D gene is possibly TRBD1 (6 bases). Germline CDR1 and CDR2: GTSNPN and SVGIG (reference sequence). CDR3 length equals 14 residues. The V end was cut by 2 bases, the J end by 4 bases, with 9 bases between. The CDR3 DNA follows: TGTGCCTGGAGTACAGGGTTCGGGGCCAACGTCCTGACTTTC. Translation: CAWSTGFGANVLTF.

The chain joins TRBV30 to TRBJ1-6; TRBD1 aligns across 9 bases. This CDR3 has 11 residues. V lost 6 bases, J lost 13 bases, and 4 bases stayed unmatched. CDR1 is GTSNPN and CDR2 is SVGIG in the germline V gene (reference sequence). CDR3 loop: CACTGGGPLHF. The DNA of the CDR3 is TGTGCCTGCACAGGGGGCGGGCCCCTCCACTTT.

CDR3 in DNA: TGTGCTAGTGGTTTGCCTCGGGGGGCCCAGTACTTC. Translation: CASGLPRGAQYF. J is TRBJ2-5 and V is TRBV12-5; 7 bases map to TRBD2. The germline V gene encodes CDR1 LGHNT and CDR2 FRNRAP. This CDR3 comprises 12 residues. V was pared by 2 bases and J by 9 bases, with 3 bases of the junction left unmatched.

This chain joins TRBV30 and TRBJ1-6; no firm D call. V gave up 2 bases and J gave up 10 bases, with 9 bases separating them. Germline assignment: CDR1 GTSNPN and CDR2 SVGIG (reference sequence). The CDR3 is made up of 12 amino acids. CDR3 amino acids: CAWSTYTSPLHF. CDR3 nucleotide sequence: TGTGCCTGGAGTACATATACCTCACCCCTCCACTTT.

J is TRBJ2-5 and V is TRBV7-8, with TRBD1 matching over 12 bases. The CDR3 loop spans 15 amino acids. Per germline, CDR1 SGHVS and CDR2 FQNEAQ. V lost 5 bases to trimming and J lost 5 bases; unmatched junction nucleotides: 6. CDR3 residues: CASSGGTGGRETQYF. DNA of the CDR3: TGTGCCAGCAGCGGCGGGACAGGGGGCAGGGAGACCCAGTACTTC.

This clone was recorded once. V and J are TRBV6-4 and TRBJ1-5; 7 bases are a match to TRBD1. The germline V gene encodes CDR1 MRHNA and CDR2 SNTAGT. V dropped 3 bases and J dropped 2; count of bases not matched to a gene: 1. The CDR3 extends over 14 amino acids. In DNA form, the CDR3 reads TGTGCCAGCAGTGAAGGGACAGGCAATCAGCCCCAGCATTTT. Translating it yields CASSEGTGNQPQHF.

The J gene is TRBJ1-1, the V gene TRBV9; D is possibly TRBD1 (5 bases). CDR1 is SGDLS, CDR2 YYNGEE, per germline. The CDR3 consists of 15 residues. V lost 4 bases and J 7 bases, leaving 20 bases between the germline ends. In DNA, the CDR3 is TGTGCCAGCAGCCTTTCGGGCAGGGAGCTAGGTGAAGCTTTCTTT. Its translation is CASSLSGRELGEAFF.

V gene TRBV19 combines with J gene TRBJ2-7; 7 bases fit TRBD2. CDR3 length equals 15 residues. V dropped 6 bases and J dropped 3; count of bases not matched to a gene: 11. CDR1 and CDR2 (germline): LNHDA, SQIVND (reference sequence). CDR3 loop: CASRGGDSAIYEQYF. Written as DNA, the CDR3 is TGTGCCAGTAGGGGAGGGGACTCCGCTATCTACGAGCAGTACTTC.

This rearrangement joins TRBV6-1 to TRBJ1-2; 10 bases match TRBD1. The CDR3 is 14 residues long. Germline V gene sequence: CDR1 MNHNS, CDR2 SASEGT. V trimming: 3 bases; J trimming: 8 bases; junction bases outside the gene matches: 6. The DNA for the CDR3 is TGTGCCAGCAGTGACCGGGACAGGGGCCTCGGCTACACCTTC. It is translated as CASSDRDRGLGYTF.

The gene calls are TRBV29-1 and TRBJ2-7; the D is unclear. CDR3 length: 12 amino acids. Per germline, CDR1 SQVTM and CDR2 ANQGSEA. V lost 4 bases and J 3 bases, leaving 10 bases between the germline ends. CDR3 sequence (DNA): TGCAGCGTTGGCCAAGGCAACTACGAGCAGTACTTC. Translation gives CSVGQGNYEQYF.

The chain employs TRBV11-2 and TRBJ1-3, with 7 nucleotides matching TRBD1. This CDR3 contains 17 residues. The germline CDR1 and CDR2 sequences are SGHAT and FQNNGV. V shed 5 bases, J shed 0 bases, and the junction held 10 bases outside the gene matches. The CDR3 is CASSLGSRGVSGNTIYF. The CDR3 bases are TGTGCCAGCAGCCTGGGGTCCAGGGGGGTCTCTGGAAACACCATATATTTT.

The V gene is TRBV21-1, the J gene TRBJ2-7. TRBV21-1 is a documented pseudogene. The length of the CDR3 is 13 residues. CDR3 region: CASVSEPAYEQYF. For the CDR3, the DNA is TGTGCCAGCGTTTCGGAACCTGCCTACGAGCAGTACTTC.

The table lists this clone with a count of one. This CDR3 reads CASSLVVSGSTNYGYTF. CDR3 DNA: TGTGCCAGCAGCTTAGTTGTGTCAGGGTCAACTAACTATGGCTACACCTTC. The chain combines TRBV7-2 with TRBJ1-2, with TRBD1 as a possible D gene (5 bases). Trimming removed 1 base at V and 0 bases at J, with 15 bases between. CDR3 size: 17 residues. Germline V CDR1 and CDR2: SGHTA, FQGNSA. Based on the CDR3 plus reference TRBV7-2 and TRBJ1-2, the full variable domain is GAGVSQSPSNKVTEKGKDVELRCDPISGHTALYWYRQSLGQGLEFLIYFQGNSAPDKSGLPSDRFSAERTGGSVSTLTIQRTQQEDSAVYLCASSLVVSGSTNYGYTFGSGTRLTVV.

The table lists this clone with a count of one. The chain has TRBV12-5 and TRBJ1-4; D perhaps matches TRBD1 (6 bases). Looked up from germline, CDR1 is LGHNT and CDR2 is FRNRAP. This CDR3 has 14 residues. Trimming cost V 6 bases and J 0 bases, with 8 bases left between them. Here the CDR3 reads CASGDSATNEKLFF. The CDR3 nucleotides are TGTGCTAGTGGGGACAGTGCAACTAATGAAAAACTGTTTTTT.

The V gene is TRBV5-5, the J gene TRBJ1-6, with a weak D call TRBD1 (5 bases). From germline, CDR1 is SGHKS and CDR2 YYEKEE (reference sequence). V was pared by 0 bases and J by 2 bases, with 15 bases between. The CDR3 runs to 18 residues. DNA for the CDR3: TGTGCCAGCAGCTTGGGACGACGTCCACAGGCCTATAATTCACCCCTCCACTTT. This encodes CASSLGRRPQAYNSPLHF.

The chain couples TRBV27 to TRBJ2-5; possible D gene TRBD2, 7 bases. Germline V gene data show CDR1 as MNHEY and CDR2 as SMNVEV (reference sequence). V was shortened by 5 bases and J by 3 bases, with 10 bases between the two germline ends. CDR3 size: 13 residues. The CDR3, as DNA: TGTGCCAGCAGTGGGGGGGCCGAAGAGACCCAGTACTTC. Residues: CASSGGAEETQYF.

V gene TRBV27 combines with J gene TRBJ2-7, with 12 positions matching TRBD1. The germline gives CDR1 MNHEY, CDR2 SMNVEV (reference sequence). The CDR3 runs 18 residues. V shed 6 bases and J 4 bases; nucleotides not matched to a gene: 16. The CDR3 sequence is CASRRASGTGGPIYEQYF. Here the CDR3 DNA reads TGTGCCAGCAGGCGGGCCTCCGGGACAGGGGGCCCTATTTACGAGCAGTACTTC.

This clone was seen only once. The junction departs from the called germline gene at one end, perhaps through a read error. This rearrangement joins TRBV7-6 to TRBJ2-7; 12 nucleotides line up with TRBD2. Germline V gene data show CDR1 as SGHVS and CDR2 as FNYEAQ. The CDR3 consists of 16 residues. CDR3 sequence reads: CASSLASGLAGGRQYF. The CDR3 region has the DNA TGTGCCAGCAGCCTAGCCTCCGGGCTAGCGGGGGGGAGGCAGTACTTC. The whole variable domain, filled in from reference TRBV7-6 and TRBJ2-7, reads GAGVSQSPRYKVTKRGQDVALRCDPISGHVSLYWYRQALGQGPEFLTYFNYEAQQDKSGLPNDRFSAERPEGSISTLTIQRTEQRDSAMYRCASSLASGLAGGRQYFGPGTRLTVT.

The rearrangement joins TRBV5-4 to TRBJ1-1; D is unresolved. Germline CDR1 SGHNT, CDR2 YYREEE (reference sequence). The CDR3 length is 17 residues. V was trimmed by 0 bases and J by 0 bases, leaving 15 bases between them. The CDR3 here is CASSLDGSPRVNTEAFF. In DNA, the CDR3 is TGTGCCAGCAGCTTGGATGGGTCACCACGAGTGAACACTGAAGCTTTCTTT.

The V gene is TRBV7-2, the J gene TRBJ2-7, with D possibly TRBD2 on 7 matching bases. V lost 3 bases and J lost 4, with 16 bases in between. Germline V gene data show CDR1 as SGHTA and CDR2 as FQGNSA. CDR3 length equals 15 residues. Here the CDR3 reads CASSFVGGERYEQYF. CDR3 sequence (DNA): TGTGCCAGCAGCTTTGTAGGGGGGGAAAGGTACGAGCAGTACTTC.

The chain carries TRBV19 and TRBJ1-2; perhaps TRBD1 as D (5 bases). This CDR3 contains 13 residues. Germline V gene sequence: CDR1 LNHDA, CDR2 SQIVND (reference sequence). Trimming left V 0 bases short and J 5 bases short, with 7 bases between. DNA of the CDR3: TGTGCCAGTAGTATAGAACGGGGGTATGGCTACACCTTC. Residues: CASSIERGYGYTF.

The V and J genes are TRBV7-9 and TRBJ2-5, with D perhaps being TRBD1 or TRBD2 (7 bases each). Trimming left V 6 bases short and J 2 bases short, with 19 bases between. CDR3 length: 16 amino acids. Looked up from germline, CDR1 is SEHNR and CDR2 is FQNEAQ (reference sequence). Here the CDR3 DNA reads TGTGCCAGCAGTTATAGGGGGCGGGGGCGTCAAGAGACCCAGTACTTC. Amino acid sequence: CASSYRGRGRQETQYF.

The chain recombines TRBV11-2 with TRBJ1-5; 7 bases agree with TRBD1. J was trimmed by 9 bases and V by 3 bases; bases with no gene match: 2. The CDR3 sequence is 12 residues long. Germline lookup yields CDR1 SGHAT and CDR2 FQNNGV. CDR3 region: CASSLGQRPQHF. The CDR3 nucleotides are TGTGCCAGCAGCTTGGGACAGCGGCCCCAGCATTTT.

The V and J genes are TRBV9 and TRBJ2-2, with D unclear. CDR3 length equals 15 residues. V shed 6 bases and J shed 1 base, with 13 bases lying between them. The germline CDR1 and CDR2 sequences are SGDLS and YYNGEE. The CDR3 loop reads CASTYTELNTGELFF. CDR3 DNA sequence: TGTGCCAGCACTTACACTGAACTGAACACCGGGGAGCTGTTTTTT. Together with reference TRBV9 and TRBJ2-2, the CDR3 gives the full variable domain: DSGVTQTPKHLITATGQRVTLRCSPRSGDLSVYWYQQSLDQGLQFLIQYYNGEERAKGNILERFSAQQFPDLHSELNLSSLELGDSALYFCASTYTELNTGELFFGEGSRLTVL.